This T cell receptor (beta chain) was profiled in a study of shared clonotypes between healthy human individuals (dated by TCRdb to 2020 to 2021). Context from the whole study: The cohort comprised two women and a few men aged 18 to 49 years. The study deeply sequenced blood TCR repertoires of about five healthy adults to estimate repertoire size and the extent of clonotype sharing between individuals. Between about 0.94 and 8.9 billion PBMCs per donor were obtained by leukapheresis. To increase sequencing depth and limit assay-specific biases, different laboratories used diverse techniques to prepare libraries and sequence TCR repertoires. For each donor, CD4 naive and CD4 memory were each given three plates, CD8 naive was given two plates, and CD8 memory was given one plate.

On the study overall, not on this receptor specifically: Approximately 5% of naive CD4, around 3.5% of naive CD8, about 2.4% of memory CD4, and around 0.4% of memory CD8 clonotypes were shared across a handful of donors. Because the study included only a small number of donors, the genetic and exposure-history diversity represented was limited. Compared with non-shared clonotypes, the clonotypes found in all four sorted-subset donors had higher generation probabilities. Pairwise subsampling led to the expectation that sequencing depth would affect the degree of clonotype sharing among donors. Only blood was sampled, and tissue TCR repertoires likely differ from those in blood. Estimated clonotype richness was generally larger for naive than for memory subsets. Incomplete sequencing was indicated by rarefaction of sorted-subset datasets, despite the large sequencing depth.

A remark on this clone: Its antigen target is currently unknown. No base qualities exist here, and no much larger clone lies one base off it.

Donors were healthy HIV-negative adults with no recently reported acute infections or vaccinations. Every donor was a Caucasian adult living in Nashville, Tennessee, USA. CD4+ T cells were enriched by magnetic negative selection, after which naive cells were positively selected on CD45RA and the negative fraction was taken as the memory subset. After blood collection by leukapheresis, PBMCs were isolated using Ficoll-Histopaque density gradient centrifugation and then cryopreserved in the vapor phase of liquid nitrogen. Purity and quantity of every magnetically sorted T cell population were checked by analytical flow cytometry. Genomic DNA was isolated from each sorted fraction and quantified by UV absorbance on a Nanodrop 2000c. Including the terminal cysteine and phenylalanine, the CDR3 comprises 15 residues. Only CDR3 DNA remains: 45 bases, in frame from the first base. V drops 8 bases and J drops 5 bases, leaving 18 bases in between. As encoded in the germline V gene, CDR1 is MDHEN while CDR2 is SYDVKM.

TCR CDR3 regions were amplified from genomic DNA by multiplex PCR using the deep immunoSEQ assay. Extracted genomic DNA from each cell subset was distributed evenly across all wells of several immunoSEQ 96-well plates, and each plate was treated as a replicate. For sorted subsets, each replicate PCR was loaded with 200 ng genomic DNA, equivalent to approximately 33,000 T cell genomes. Purified libraries were measured with a Qubit 3.0 fluorometer, size-checked on a Bioanalyzer 2100, and measured again with the KAPA Library Quantification kit. Every immunoSEQ 96-well plate was sequenced on a separate single-read 150-cycle Illumina NextSeq 550 flow cell. Regarding the original processing steps: Because only junctional sequences without quality scores were contained in the immunoSEQ output, filtering matching that applied to full-length reads could not be performed. To assign V/J genes and CDR3, sequences were annotated using PyIR, a Python wrapper for IgBLAST v1.9, with IMGT germline references. Reads were filtered out if the reads had weak V/J assignments (E-value above 1e-6), no CDR3, stop codons, out-of-frame junctions, or ambiguous translated residues. V3J clonotypes were defined as sequences sharing an identical inferred V gene, J gene, and CDR3 amino acid sequence. Percentage overlap between repertoires was computed as shared unique clonotypes divided by the size of the smaller repertoire. RTK rarefaction, the Chao1 estimator, and Recon v2.1 estimates of unobserved clonotypes were used to assess repertoire richness. Generation probabilities for all TCRbeta clonotypes obtained by the gDNA method from several donors were computed using OLGA. Not all clones reach the TCRdb copy of this immuneACCESS table, which keeps in-frame sequences only. Checked studies attribute under half of the gap to unresolved V genes and leave the rest unexplained. V and J calls and clone size follow that table, whereas D and trimming were derived from the DNA. Here the sample has hundreds of thousands of clones; about 74% occur a single time. Over 1.5% of the sample rests with the top ten.

The rearranged chain carries TRBV28 and TRBJ1-4, with the D gene not clear enough to name. The source material was memory CD4+ T cells sorted from blood. This sample's cell subset or site label indicates: CD45RA-negative fraction. This TCR derives from a woman aged 25 to 39 in good health. At the DNA level, the sequence is TGTGCCAGCCGGAAAACCGGCGGCACCAATGAAAAACTGTTTTTT. Translated, this gives CASRKTGGTNEKLFF.